A single sample gave rise to the 18 T cell receptor beta chains below, sequenced in a study of human T cells and chemical hapten exposure. Each CDR3 protein is one row after TCRdb ran MiXCR on the RACE reads. Of more than 95,000 distinct CDR3 sequences listed, under 40% are singletons. Sample time point: patch test 3, about 24 weeks after DPC sensitization. The treatment was: therapeutic diphenylcyclopropenone sensitization with weekly scalp DPC. The starting material was whole blood, obtained in connection with sensitization to the hapten diphenylcyclopropenone (DPC). These receptors were taken from a middle-aged man with alopecia areata. Some clones in this sample may be carry-over from other donors' samples.

The chain joins TRBV2 to TRBJ1-6; tentatively, D is TRBD1 (6 bases). The V end was cut by 3 bases, the J end by 4 bases, with 16 bases between. CDR1 SNHLY and CDR2 FYNNEI come from the germline V gene. The CDR3 has 17 residues. Here the CDR3 reads CASSEGSRGSYNSPLHF. CDR3 nucleotides: TGTGCCAGCAGTGAGGGGTCCAGGGGCTCTTATAATTCACCCCTCCACTTT. Looking up the rest from reference TRBV2 and TRBJ1-6 gives the full variable domain: EPEVTQTPSHQVTQMGQEVILRCVPISNHLYFYWYRQILGQKVEFLVSFYNNEISEKSEIFDDQFSVERPDGSNFTLKIRSTKLEDSAMYFCASSEGSRGSYNSPLHFGNGTRLTVT.

This clonotype showed up just a few times. The genes are TRBV11-3 and TRBJ2-3; D gene ambiguous. Trimming removed 4 bases at V and 0 bases at J, with 5 bases between. CDR1 is SGHNT, CDR2 YENEEA, per germline. The CDR3 spans 13 residues. In nucleotides, the CDR3 is TGTGCCAGCAGCTCAACTAGCACAGATACGCAGTATTTT. Translating it yields CASSSTSTDTQYF.

This clonotype was seen a handful of times. The V gene is TRBV5-5, the J gene TRBJ2-6; no reliable D call. The V gene lost 1 base and the J gene lost 0 bases, with 8 bases spanning the gap. Germline CDR1 reads SGHKS; CDR2 reads YYEKEE (reference sequence). The length of the CDR3 is 16 residues. CDR3 DNA: TGTGCCAGCAGCTTGTTCGGCAGCTCTGGGGCCAACGTCCTGACTTTC. Its protein is CASSLFGSSGANVLTF.

This clonotype came up a few times. V usage is TRBV12-3 or TRBV12-4 and J usage is TRBJ1-2; D ambiguous. V was cut by 5 bases and J by 7 bases, with 11 bases left in between. The CDR3 has 12 residues. Here the CDR3 reads CASSRAVAGYTF. The CDR3 DNA reads as TGTGCCAGCAGTCGGGCAGTTGCTGGCTACACCTTC.

The chain uses TRBV4-2 and TRBJ1-1; D unresolved. The germline gives CDR1 LGHNA, CDR2 YNFKEQ. With 4 bases removed from V and 8 bases from J, the gap between germline ends came to 14 bases. The CDR3 length is 13 residues. CDR3 nucleotide sequence: TGTGCCAGCAGCCCAGCCGGGCCGGTGGAAGCTTTCTTT. Amino acids: CASSPAGPVEAFF.

This rearrangement joins TRBV12-3 or TRBV12-4 to TRBJ2-3; D perhaps matches TRBD2 (5 bases). CDR3 length equals 15 residues. V lost 2 bases and J lost 4, with 13 bases in between. The CDR3 DNA reads TGTGCCAGCAGTTTAAGGCGGGTTTACGCAGATACGCAGTATTTT. The encoded protein is CASSLRRVYADTQYF.

This chain links TRBV18 with TRBJ2-5, with D uncertain. This CDR3 has 13 residues. CDR1 and CDR2 from the germline V gene are KGHSH and LQKENI. The germline V and J ends were trimmed by 5 bases and 0 bases, with 7 bases remaining between them. The DNA of the CDR3 is TGTGCCAGCTCAGAAACGTACCAAGAGACCCAGTACTTC. This codes for CASSETYQETQYF.

The CDR3 coding sequence is TGTGCCAGCAGCTTGACACAGGGGAAATTTCTGTCCCAGCATTTT. This translates into CASSLTQGKFLSQHF. The chain is built from TRBV6-6 and TRBJ1-5; 7 bases match TRBD1. Germline V CDR1 and CDR2: MNHNY, SVGAGI (reference sequence). The CDR3 sequence is 15 residues long. Trimming took 6 bases from V and 11 from J; bases not matched to a gene: 16.

The V and J genes are TRBV6-2 or TRBV6-3 and TRBJ2-7; 11 bases align to TRBD1. This CDR3 region has 16 residues. Losses at the gene ends were 0 bases for V and 6 bases for J; bases not matched to a gene: 7. The germline V gene encodes CDR1 MNHEY and CDR2 SVGEGT. The CDR3 coding sequence is TGTGCCAGCAGTTACTCGAGGACAGGGGGCTTCGGCGAGCAGTACGTC. It encodes CASSYSRTGGFGEQYV.

The V gene is TRBV12-3 or TRBV12-4, the J gene TRBJ2-4; 11 bases are shared with TRBD2. The CDR3 extends over 18 amino acids. J was trimmed by 0 bases and V by 6 bases; bases with no gene match: 10. The CDR3 nucleotides are TGTGCCAGCAGAGAGGGGACTAGCGGAGACCTAGCCAAAAACATTCAGTACTTC. The encoded protein is CASREGTSGDLAKNIQYF.

The gene calls are TRBV20-1 and TRBJ2-5; 10 nucleotides line up with TRBD2. Trimming cost V 6 bases and J 5 bases; bases outside gene matches: 9. The CDR3 loop spans 14 amino acids. The germline V gene encodes CDR1 DFQATT and CDR2 SNEGSKA (reference sequence). In DNA form, the CDR3 reads TGCAGTGCCCAACCCAGCGGGAGGGGGGAGACCCAGTACTTC. Translated: CSAQPSGRGETQYF.

This clonotype turned up a few times. This chain uses TRBV7-2 with TRBJ1-4; D is unclear. The germline V gene has CDR1 SGHTA and CDR2 FQGNSA. The CDR3 runs to 12 residues. Trimming shortened V by 8 bases and J by 4 bases, and 8 bases separated the two germline ends. CDR3 residues: CASSRVNEKLFF. The CDR3 DNA sequence: TGTGCCAGCTCGCGGGTTAATGAAAAACTGTTTTTT.

The chain employs TRBV6-2 or TRBV6-3 and TRBJ1-5, with D unclear. V lost 10 bases and J lost 0, with 13 bases in between. Germline values: CDR1 MNHEY, CDR2 SVGEGT. The CDR3 is made up of 14 amino acids. The CDR3 is CAIKPGASNQPQHF. The DNA for the CDR3 is TGTGCCATCAAGCCGGGAGCTAGCAATCAGCCCCAGCATTTT.

This clonotype has at least ten counts. The genes are TRBV27 and TRBJ2-5; D remains ambiguous. Germline-derived CDR1 and CDR2 are MNHEY and SMNVEV (reference sequence). V lost 5 bases and J lost 4, with 14 bases in between. The CDR3 loop spans 14 amino acids. CDR3 sequence (DNA): TGTGCCAGCAGTCCCCGGTGGATCGGAGAGACCCAGTACTTC. Translation gives CASSPRWIGETQYF.

CDR3 amino acids: CASSESGRSYEQYF. In DNA, the CDR3 is TGTGCCAGCAGTGAATCGGGGCGCTCCTACGAGCAGTACTTC. The chain is built from TRBV25-1 and TRBJ2-7; D possibly matches TRBD1 or TRBD2 (5 bases each). Germline lookup yields CDR1 MGHDK and CDR2 SYGVNS. The CDR3 sequence is 14 residues long. The V end was cut by 1 base, the J end by 0 bases, with 7 bases between.

This clonotype was recorded a few times. This sequence joins TRBV15 and TRBJ2-3, with D perhaps matching TRBD2 (6 bases). Trimming cost V 8 bases and J 5 bases, with 14 bases left between them. The CDR3 sequence is 13 residues long. Germline V gives CDR1 LNHNV, CDR2 YYDKDF (reference sequence). The CDR3 coding sequence is TGTGCCACCGGAGGAGGGCCGAGAGATACGCAGTATTTT. Translated: CATGGGPRDTQYF.

The chain recombines TRBV10-3 with TRBJ2-1; 9 nucleotides line up with TRBD2. Germline CDR1 and CDR2: ENHRY and SYGVKD. The CDR3 contains 13 residues. After removal of 8 bases from V and 4 bases from J, the junction contained 3 bases not matched to a gene. In nucleotides, the CDR3 is TGTGCCATCTCCAGCGGGGGGTACAATGAGCAGTTCTTC. Translating it yields CAISSGGYNEQFF.

This clonotype appeared a few times. V is TRBV7-2 and J is TRBJ2-1, with 7 bases aligning to TRBD2. Germline V gene sequence: CDR1 SGHTA, CDR2 FQGNSA. J lost 7 bases, V lost 1 base, and 7 bases had no gene match. The CDR3 runs to 15 residues. CDR3 residues: CASSLDWTSDNEQFF. The CDR3 region has the DNA TGTGCCAGCAGCTTAGATTGGACTAGTGATAATGAGCAGTTCTTC.